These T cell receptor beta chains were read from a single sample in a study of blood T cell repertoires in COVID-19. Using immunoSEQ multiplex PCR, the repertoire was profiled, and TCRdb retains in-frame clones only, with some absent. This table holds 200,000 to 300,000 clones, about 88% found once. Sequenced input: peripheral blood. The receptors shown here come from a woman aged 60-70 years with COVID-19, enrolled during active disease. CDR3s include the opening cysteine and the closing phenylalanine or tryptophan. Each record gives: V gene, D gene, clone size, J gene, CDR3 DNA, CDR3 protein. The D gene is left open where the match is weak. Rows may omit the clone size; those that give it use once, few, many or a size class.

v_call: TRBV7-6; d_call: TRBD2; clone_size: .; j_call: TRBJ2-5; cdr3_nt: TGTGCCAGCAGCTCTGGACTAGCGGGAGGGCCGCTTGAGACCCAGTACTTC; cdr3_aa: CASSSGLAGGPLETQYF
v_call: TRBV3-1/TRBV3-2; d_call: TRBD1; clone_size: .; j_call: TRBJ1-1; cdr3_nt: TGTGCCAGCAGCCAAGTGGGGACAGCCCGGAACACTGAAGCTTTCTTT; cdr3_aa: CASSQVGTARNTEAFF
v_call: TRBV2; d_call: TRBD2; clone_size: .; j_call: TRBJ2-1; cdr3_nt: TGTGCCAGCAGCCCTAGACTAGCGGGAGGTAACAATGAGCAGTTCTTC; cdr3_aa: CASSPRLAGGNNEQFF
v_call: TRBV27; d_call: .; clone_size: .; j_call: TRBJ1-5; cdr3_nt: TGTGCCAGCAGTTTACGGGGAGGGGGCAATCAGCCCCAGCATTTT; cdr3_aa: CASSLRGGGNQPQHF
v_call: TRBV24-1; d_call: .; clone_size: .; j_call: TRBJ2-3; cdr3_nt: TGTGCCACCAGTGACCCCCGGCGCGGGGGCGCGACAGATACGCAGTATTTT; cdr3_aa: CATSDPRRGGATDTQYF
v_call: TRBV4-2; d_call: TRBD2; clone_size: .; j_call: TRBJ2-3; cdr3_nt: TGTGCCAGCAGCCAAGGACTAGCGAGAGGTAGAGGCACAGATACGCAGTATTTT; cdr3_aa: CASSQGLARGRGTDTQYF
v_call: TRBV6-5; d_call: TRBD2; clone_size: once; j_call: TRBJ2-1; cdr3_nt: TGTGCCAGCCGACGGGGGGGTAACAATGAGCAGTTCTTC; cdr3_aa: CASRRGGNNEQFF
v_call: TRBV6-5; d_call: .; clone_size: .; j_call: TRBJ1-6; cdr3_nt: TGTGCCAGCAGCGGGACTAGTAATTCACCCCTCCACTTT; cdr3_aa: CASSGTSNSPLHF
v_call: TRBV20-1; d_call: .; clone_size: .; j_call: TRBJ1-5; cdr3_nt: TGCAGTGCTAGTCCGCCAGGCGGGGTTGGGGGTCAGCCCCAGCATTTT; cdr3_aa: CSASPPGGVGGQPQHF
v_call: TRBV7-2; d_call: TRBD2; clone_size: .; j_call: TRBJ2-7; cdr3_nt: TGTGCCAGCAGCGAAACTAGCGGGAGAGCCGAGCAGTACTTC; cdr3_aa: CASSETSGRAEQYF
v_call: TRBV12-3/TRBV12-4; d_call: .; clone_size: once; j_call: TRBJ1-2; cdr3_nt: TGTGCCAGCAGCTACCGACAGGACTATGGCTACACCTTC; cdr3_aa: CASSYRQDYGYTF
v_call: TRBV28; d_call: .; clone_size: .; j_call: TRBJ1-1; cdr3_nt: TGTGCCAGCAGTTTTGGGCCAGGGGCCACTGAAGCTTTCTTT; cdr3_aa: CASSFGPGATEAFF
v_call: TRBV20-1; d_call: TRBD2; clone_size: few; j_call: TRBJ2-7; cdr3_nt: TGCAGTGCTAGTCAGGGACTAGCGGTTGTCTACGAGCAGTACTTC; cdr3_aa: CSASQGLAVVYEQYF
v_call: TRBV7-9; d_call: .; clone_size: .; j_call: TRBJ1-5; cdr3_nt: TGTGCCAGCAGCGTCGACAGAAGCAATCAGCCCCAGCATTTT; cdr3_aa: CASSVDRSNQPQHF
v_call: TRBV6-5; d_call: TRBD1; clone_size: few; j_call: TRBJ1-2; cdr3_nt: TGTGCCAGCAGAAGACAGGGCGGCTATGGCTACACCTTC; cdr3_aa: CASRRQGGYGYTF
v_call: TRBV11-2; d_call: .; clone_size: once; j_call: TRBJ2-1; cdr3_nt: TGTGCCAGCAGCCTAGGAGGGCGGAGTGAGCAGTTCTTC; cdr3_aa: CASSLGGRSEQFF
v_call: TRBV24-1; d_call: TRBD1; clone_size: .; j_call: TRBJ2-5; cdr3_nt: TGTGCCACCAGTGATTCCAACAGGGGGGAGACCCAGTACTTC; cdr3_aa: CATSDSNRGETQYF
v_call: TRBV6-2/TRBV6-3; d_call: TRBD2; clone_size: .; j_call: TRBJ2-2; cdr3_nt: TGTGCCAGCAGTCCCGTTACTAGCGGGAGAAACACCGGGGAGCTGTTTTTT; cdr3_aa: CASSPVTSGRNTGELFF
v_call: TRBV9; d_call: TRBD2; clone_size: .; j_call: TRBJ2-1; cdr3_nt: TGTGCCAGCAGCGTAGGACTAGCGGAATACAATGAGCAGTTCTTC; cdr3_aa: CASSVGLAEYNEQFF
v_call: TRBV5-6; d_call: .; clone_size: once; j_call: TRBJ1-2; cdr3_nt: TGTGCCAGCACCAACCGACGGACAGCTCTTAACTATGGCTACACCTTC; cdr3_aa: CASTNRRTALNYGYTF
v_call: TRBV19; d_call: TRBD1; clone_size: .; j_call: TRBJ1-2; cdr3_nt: TGTGCCAGTAGTATATCCCCGGACAGGAGTAACTATGGCTACACCTTC; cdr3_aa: CASSISPDRSNYGYTF
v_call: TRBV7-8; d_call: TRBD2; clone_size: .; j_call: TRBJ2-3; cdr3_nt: TGTGCCAGCAGCTCGGGCGGGAGTGCGGATACGCAGTATTTT; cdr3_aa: CASSSGGSADTQYF
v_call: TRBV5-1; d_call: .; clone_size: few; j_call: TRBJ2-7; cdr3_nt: TGCGCCAGCAGCTCGAGAGGCCGTTCCTACGAGCAGTACTTC; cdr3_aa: CASSSRGRSYEQYF
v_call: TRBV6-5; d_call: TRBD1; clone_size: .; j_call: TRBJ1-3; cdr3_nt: TGTGCCAGCAGTTCAGGGGGGATCGGAAACACCATATATTTT; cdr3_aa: CASSSGGIGNTIYF
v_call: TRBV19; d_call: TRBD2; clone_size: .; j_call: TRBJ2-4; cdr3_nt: TGTGCCAGTAAAAAAGGGACTAGCGGTTCCCCGGGATACATTCAGTACTTC; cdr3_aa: CASKKGTSGSPGYIQYF
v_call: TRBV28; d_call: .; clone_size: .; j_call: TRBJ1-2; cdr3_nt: TGTGCCAGCAGGGGAGTAAGGGGCTACACCTTC; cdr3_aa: CASRGVRGYTF
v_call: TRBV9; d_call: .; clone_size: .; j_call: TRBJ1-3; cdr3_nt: TGTGCCAGCAGCGTGACAGGCTCTGGAAACACCATATATTTT; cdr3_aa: CASSVTGSGNTIYF
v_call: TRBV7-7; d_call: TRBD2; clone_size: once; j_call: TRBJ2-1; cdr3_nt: TGTGCCAGCAGCTCACTAGCGGTTCGGGGCAATGAGCAGTTCTTC; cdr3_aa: CASSSLAVRGNEQFF
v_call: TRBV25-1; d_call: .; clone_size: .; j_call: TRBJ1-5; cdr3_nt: TGTGCCAGCAGTGAGGAGGGGGGGGGCAATCAGCCCCAGCATTTT; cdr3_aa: CASSEEGGGNQPQHF
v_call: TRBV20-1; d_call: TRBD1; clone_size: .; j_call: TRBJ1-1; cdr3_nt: TGCAGTGCTTACAGGGGCACTGAAGCTTTCTTT; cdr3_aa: CSAYRGTEAFF
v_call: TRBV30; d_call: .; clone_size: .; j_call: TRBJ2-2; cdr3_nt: TGTGCCTGGACCGGTGGGGCCATTCAAAGGGTCACCGGGGAGCTGTTTTTT; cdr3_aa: CAWTGGAIQRVTGELFF
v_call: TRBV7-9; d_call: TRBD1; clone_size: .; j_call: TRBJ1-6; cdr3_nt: TGTGCCAGCAGCCGCGGACAGGGAGTTTCACCCCTCCACTTT; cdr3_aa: CASSRGQGVSPLHF
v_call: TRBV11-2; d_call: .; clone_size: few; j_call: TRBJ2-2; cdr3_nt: TGTGCCAGCAGCTTAGTTACGGCGGTCGGGGAGCTGTTTTTT; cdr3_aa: CASSLVTAVGELFF
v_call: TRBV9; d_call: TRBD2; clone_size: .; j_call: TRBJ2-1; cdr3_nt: TGTGCCAGCAGCGTAGCTGGACTAGCGGGAGGAAATGAGCAGTTCTTC; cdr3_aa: CASSVAGLAGGNEQFF
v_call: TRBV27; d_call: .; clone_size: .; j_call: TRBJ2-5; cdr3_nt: TGTGCCAGCAGGCTACAGGGTTCAGAGACCCAGTACTTC; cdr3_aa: CASRLQGSETQYF